One and the same sample provided the 15 T cell receptor beta chains below, sequenced in a study of cytomegalovirus exposure and HLA in healthy donors. Sequencing used immunoSEQ multiplex PCR; TCRdb keeps in-frame clones, though not all of them. Among fewer than 200,000 clones listed, approximately 89% were seen once. The sequenced sample was PBMCs. The source of these receptors is a man between 18 and 35 years old in good health and CMV-seropositive.

The chain joins TRBV4-1 to TRBJ2-1; the match to TRBD1 covers 9 bases. The J segment lost 10 bases and the V segment lost 5 bases, leaving 12 bases of the junction unmatched. The CDR3 has 15 residues. Germline CDR1 reads MGHRA; CDR2 reads YSYEKL. The CDR3 DNA follows: TGCGCCAGCAGCTCACAATGGACAGGGGAACGAGAGCAGTTCTTC. Amino acids: CASSSQWTGEREQFF.

The J gene is TRBJ2-7, the V gene TRBV19; perhaps TRBD1 as D (6 bases). Trimming removed 6 bases from V and 4 bases from J, with 16 bases in between. CDR3 length equals 14 residues. The germline gives CDR1 LNHDA, CDR2 SQIVND (reference sequence). The CDR3 spells CASSLDWGLYEQYF. The CDR3 DNA follows: TGTGCCAGTAGCCTCGATTGGGGGCTTTACGAGCAGTACTTC.

The rearrangement links TRBV7-2 to TRBJ2-1, with D perhaps matching TRBD1 (5 bases). The CDR3 has 14 amino acids. Germline V CDR1 and CDR2: SGHTA, FQGNSA. Trimming removed 0 bases at V and 15 bases at J, with 18 bases between. The CDR3 DNA sequence: TGTGCCAGCAGCTTAGCTGAACTGATCAGGGTAATGTTCTTC. Protein product: CASSLAELIRVMFF.

The chain employs TRBV6-5 and TRBJ1-3; no definite D call. The germline V gene has CDR1 MNHEY and CDR2 SVGAGI. The germline V and J ends were trimmed by 2 bases and 7 bases, with 3 bases remaining between them. The CDR3 extends over 11 amino acids. The CDR3 DNA follows: TGTGCCAGCAGTTACGCGAACACCATATATTTT. It codes for CASSYANTIYF.

The V call is TRBV9, the J call TRBJ2-2, with D unresolved. V lost 0 bases, J lost 5 bases, and 14 bases lay in between. The CDR3 covers 16 residues. Germline CDR1 SGDLS, CDR2 YYNGEE. This CDR3 reads CASSVVSWVGTGELFF. The CDR3 DNA follows: TGTGCCAGCAGCGTAGTCAGCTGGGTCGGGACCGGGGAGCTGTTTTTT.

V and J are TRBV9 and TRBJ2-2; TRBD2 matches 11 bases. This CDR3 is 18 amino acids long. Trimming removed 0 bases from V and 3 bases from J; junction bases left unmatched: 7. CDR1 is SGDLS and CDR2 is YYNGEE in the germline V gene. CDR3 protein: CASSVATGTSGHTGELFF. Written as DNA, the CDR3 is TGTGCCAGCAGCGTAGCAACCGGGACTAGCGGACACACCGGGGAGCTGTTTTTT.

This rearrangement joins TRBV2 to TRBJ2-3; 9 bases align to TRBD2. CDR1 SNHLY and CDR2 FYNNEI come from the germline V gene. There are 19 residues in the CDR3. The V gene end was trimmed by 6 bases and the J gene end by 3 bases; junction bases not matched to a gene: 19. The CDR3: CASRGMWGASGEGTDTQYF. CDR3 nucleotide sequence: TGTGCCAGCAGAGGTATGTGGGGTGCTAGCGGGGAAGGAACAGATACGCAGTATTTT. The whole variable domain, remainder taken from reference TRBV2 and TRBJ2-3, is EPEVTQTPSHQVTQMGQEVILRCVPISNHLYFYWYRQILGQKVEFLVSFYNNEISEKSEIFDDQFSVERPDGSNFTLKIRSTKLEDSAMYFCASRGMWGASGEGTDTQYFGPGTRLTVL.

The rearrangement links TRBV28 to TRBJ2-7; TRBD2 is a possible D gene (5 bases). V was clipped by 3 bases and J by 3 bases, with 12 bases between them. Germline loops: CDR1 MDHEN, CDR2 SYDVKM. The CDR3 spans 14 residues. The CDR3 spells CASSFPGLRYEQYF. The CDR3 nucleotides are TGTGCCAGCAGTTTCCCCGGACTCCGCTACGAGCAGTACTTC. The complete variable domain, with remaining parts taken from reference TRBV28 and TRBJ2-7, reads DVKVTQSSRYLVKRTGEKVFLECVQDMDHENMFWYRQDPGLGLRLIYFSYDVKMKEKGDIPEGYSVSREKKERFSLILESASTNQTSMYLCASSFPGLRYEQYFGPGTRLTVT.

This chain joins TRBV5-4 and TRBJ2-7, with 9 nucleotides matching TRBD1. Germline CDR1 and CDR2: SGHNT and YYREEE (reference sequence). Trimming took 4 bases from V and 0 from J; bases not matched to a gene: 20. This CDR3 has 20 residues. The CDR3 DNA follows: TGTGCCAGCAGCGCAAGATGGGACAGGGCCCTACCGTTTAGCTCCTACGAGCAGTACTTC. As protein: CASSARWDRALPFSSYEQYF.

The chain combines TRBV9 with TRBJ2-3; weak D call: TRBD2 (6 bases). Looked up from germline, CDR1 is SGDLS and CDR2 is YYNGEE. The CDR3 loop spans 14 amino acids. Between the trimmed V and J ends, which lost 4 bases and 5 bases, there was a span of 14 bases. CDR3 sequence reads: CASSPFWGEDTQYF. CDR3 nucleotides: TGTGCCAGCAGCCCATTTTGGGGGGAAGATACGCAGTATTTT.

The chain employs TRBV4-1 and TRBJ2-1, with 7 bases matching TRBD1. The germline V gene has CDR1 MGHRA and CDR2 YSYEKL. V shed 3 bases, J shed 3 bases, and the junction held 5 bases outside the gene matches. This CDR3 spans 15 amino acids. The CDR3 spells CASSQLGTVYNEQFF. Here the CDR3 DNA reads TGCGCCAGCAGCCAGTTGGGGACAGTCTACAATGAGCAGTTCTTC.

The chain uses TRBV25-1 and TRBJ2-7; D perhaps matches TRBD2 (5 bases). The CDR3 totals 13 residues. V lost 7 bases to trimming and J lost 2 bases, with 12 bases between them. Germline CDR1 is MGHDK and CDR2 is SYGVNS. CDR3 coding DNA: TGTGCCAGCACCCGGGGTGCGACCTACGAGCAGTACTTC. Translated, it gives CASTRGATYEQYF.

To note about this clone: Other DNA sequences from this sample encode an identical CDR3 as well. CDR3 in DNA: TGTGCCAGCAGCGTAGGCGGGAGCTCCTACGAGCAGTACTTC. Protein: CASSVGGSSYEQYF. The chain links TRBV9 to TRBJ2-7; 7 nucleotides agree with TRBD2. The CDR3 runs to 14 residues. Unmatched junction bases numbered 0, after V lost 0 bases and J lost 0 bases. Looked up from germline, CDR1 is SGDLS and CDR2 is YYNGEE. Full variable domain (missing parts from reference TRBV9 and TRBJ2-7): DSGVTQTPKHLITATGQRVTLRCSPRSGDLSVYWYQQSLDQGLQFLIQYYNGEERAKGNILERFSAQQFPDLHSELNLSSLELGDSALYFCASSVGGSSYEQYFGPGTRLTVT.

This chain joins TRBV9 and TRBJ2-1; 10 nucleotides match TRBD2. The CDR3 covers 12 residues. After removal of 3 bases from V and 15 bases from J, the junction contained 6 bases not matched to a gene. Germline CDR1 reads SGDLS; CDR2 reads YYNGEE. The CDR3 DNA follows: TGTGCCAGCAGCGAGAGCGGGGGGGCCCCGTTCTTC. Its translation: CASSESGGAPFF.

The chain uses TRBV4-3 and TRBJ2-5; TRBD2 aligns across 11 bases. From germline, CDR1 is LGHNA and CDR2 YSLEER. With V trimmed by 3 bases and J by 5 bases, 14 bases remained unmatched. The CDR3 covers 18 residues. CDR3 nucleotides: TGCGCCAGCAGCCAGGACCTCACTAGCGGGGGACAAGGGGAGACCCAGTACTTC. Translating it yields CASSQDLTSGGQGETQYF.